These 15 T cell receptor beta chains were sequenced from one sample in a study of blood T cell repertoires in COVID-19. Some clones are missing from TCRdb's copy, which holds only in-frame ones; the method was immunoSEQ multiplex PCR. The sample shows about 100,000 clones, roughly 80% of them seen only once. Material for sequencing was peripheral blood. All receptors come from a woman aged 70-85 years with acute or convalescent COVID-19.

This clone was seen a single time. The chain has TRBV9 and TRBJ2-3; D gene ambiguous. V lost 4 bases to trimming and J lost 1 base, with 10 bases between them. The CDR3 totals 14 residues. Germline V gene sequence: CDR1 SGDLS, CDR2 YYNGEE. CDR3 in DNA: TGTGCCAGCAGCCTTTATCGGGGCACAGATACGCAGTATTTT. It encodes CASSLYRGTDTQYF. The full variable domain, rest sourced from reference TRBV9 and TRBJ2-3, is DSGVTQTPKHLITATGQRVTLRCSPRSGDLSVYWYQQSLDQGLQFLIQYYNGEERAKGNILERFSAQQFPDLHSELNLSSLELGDSALYFCASSLYRGTDTQYFGPGTRLTVL.

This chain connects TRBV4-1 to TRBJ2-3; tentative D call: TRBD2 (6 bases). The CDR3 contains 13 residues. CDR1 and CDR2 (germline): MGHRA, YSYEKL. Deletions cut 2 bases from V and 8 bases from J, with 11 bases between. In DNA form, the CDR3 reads TGCGCCAGCAGCCAAATCAATAGCGGTACGCAGTATTTT. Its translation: CASSQINSGTQYF.

Written as DNA, the CDR3 is TGTGCCAGCAGCTTGACAACCTACGAGCAGTACGTC. Protein sequence: CASSLTTYEQYV. This chain connects TRBV5-5 to TRBJ2-7; the D is unclear. The CDR3 has 12 residues. Germline CDR1 is SGHKS and CDR2 is YYEKEE (reference sequence). Between the trimmed V and J ends, which lost 1 base and 2 bases, there was a span of 4 bases.

Written as DNA, the CDR3 is TGCGCCCCCAAGGGGGGGTTGGGCGAGCAGTACGTC. Amino acids: CAPKGGLGEQYV. V is TRBV10-1 and J is TRBJ2-7, with D possibly matching TRBD2 (7 bases). Germline V gene data show CDR1 as WNHNN and CDR2 as SYGVQD (reference sequence). V gave up 11 bases and J gave up 6 bases, with 17 bases separating them. This CDR3 contains 12 residues.

Written as DNA, the CDR3 is TGTGCCAGTAGTATGAACAGGGGGAGTGGAGAGACCCAGTACTTC. Protein product: CASSMNRGSGETQYF. This chain uses TRBV19 with TRBJ2-5; TRBD1 matches at 8 bases. The trim removed 3 bases at V and 4 bases at J, leaving 7 bases unmatched. The CDR3 runs to 15 residues. Germline V gene data show CDR1 as LNHDA and CDR2 as SQIVND (reference sequence).

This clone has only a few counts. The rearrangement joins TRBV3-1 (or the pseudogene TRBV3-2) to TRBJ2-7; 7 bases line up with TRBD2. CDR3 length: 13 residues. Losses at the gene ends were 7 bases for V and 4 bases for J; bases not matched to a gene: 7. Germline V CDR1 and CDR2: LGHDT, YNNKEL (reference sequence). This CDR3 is CASKSASGYEQYF. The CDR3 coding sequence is TGTGCCAGCAAGTCGGCTAGCGGTTACGAGCAGTACTTC.

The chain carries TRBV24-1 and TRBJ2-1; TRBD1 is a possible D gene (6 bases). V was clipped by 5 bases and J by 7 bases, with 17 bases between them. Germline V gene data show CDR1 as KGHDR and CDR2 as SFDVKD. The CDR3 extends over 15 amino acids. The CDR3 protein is CATSVRGGVGNEQFF. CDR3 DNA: TGTGCCACCAGTGTCAGGGGCGGTGTAGGGAATGAGCAGTTCTTC.

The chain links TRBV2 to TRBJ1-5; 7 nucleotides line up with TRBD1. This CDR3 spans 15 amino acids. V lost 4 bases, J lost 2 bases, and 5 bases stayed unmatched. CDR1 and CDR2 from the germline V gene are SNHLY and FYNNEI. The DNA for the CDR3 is TGTGCCAGCAGTGCCCCAGGGGGTGGCAATCAGCCCCAGCATTTT. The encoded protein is CASSAPGGGNQPQHF.

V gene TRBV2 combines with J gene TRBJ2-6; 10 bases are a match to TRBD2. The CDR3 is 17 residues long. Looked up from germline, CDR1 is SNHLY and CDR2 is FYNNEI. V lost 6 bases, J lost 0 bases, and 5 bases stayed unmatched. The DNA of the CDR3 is TGTGCCAGCAGCAGGACTAGCGGCTACTCTGGGGCCAACGTCCTGACTTTC. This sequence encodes CASSRTSGYSGANVLTF.

The CDR3 bases are TGTGCCAGCAGCTTGTTAGGGGCGGCCGCAAACACCATATATTTT. Translation: CASSLLGAAANTIYF. The chain uses TRBV5-8 and TRBJ1-3; tentatively, D is TRBD1 (5 bases). Looked up from germline, CDR1 is SGHTS and CDR2 is YDEGEE. The length of the CDR3 is 15 residues. V lost 1 base to trimming and J lost 6 bases, with 14 bases between them.

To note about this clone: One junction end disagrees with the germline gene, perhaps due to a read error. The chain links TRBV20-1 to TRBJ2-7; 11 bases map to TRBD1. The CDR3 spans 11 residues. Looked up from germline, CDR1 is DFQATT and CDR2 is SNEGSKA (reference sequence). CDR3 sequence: CSARDRGRDQF. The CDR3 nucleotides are TGCAGTGCTAGGGACAGGGGGCGCGATCAATTC.

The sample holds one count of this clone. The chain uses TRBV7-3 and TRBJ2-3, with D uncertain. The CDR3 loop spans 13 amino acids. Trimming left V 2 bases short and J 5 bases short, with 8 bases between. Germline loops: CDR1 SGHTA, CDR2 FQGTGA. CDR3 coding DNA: TGTGCCAGCAGCTTATCCTCAGTAGATACGCAGTATTTT. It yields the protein CASSLSSVDTQYF.

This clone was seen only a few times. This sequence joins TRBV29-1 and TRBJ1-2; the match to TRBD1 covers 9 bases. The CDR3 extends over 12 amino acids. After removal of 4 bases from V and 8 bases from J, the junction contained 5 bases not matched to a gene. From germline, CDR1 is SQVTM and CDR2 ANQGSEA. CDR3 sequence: CSVGDRAEGYTF. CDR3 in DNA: TGCAGCGTTGGGGACAGGGCGGAGGGCTACACCTTC.

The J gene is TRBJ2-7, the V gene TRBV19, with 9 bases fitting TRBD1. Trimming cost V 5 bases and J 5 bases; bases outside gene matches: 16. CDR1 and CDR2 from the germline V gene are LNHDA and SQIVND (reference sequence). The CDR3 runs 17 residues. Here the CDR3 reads CASSPIPGTGSVDEQYF. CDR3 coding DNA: TGTGCCAGTAGTCCCATCCCGGGGACAGGGAGTGTGGACGAGCAGTACTTC.

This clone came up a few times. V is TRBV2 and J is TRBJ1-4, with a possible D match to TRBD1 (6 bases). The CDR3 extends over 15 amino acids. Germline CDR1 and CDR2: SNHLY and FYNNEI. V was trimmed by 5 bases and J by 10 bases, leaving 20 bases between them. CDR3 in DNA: TGTGCCAGCAGTAGCTACAGGGATGAGTCTGCAAAACTGTTTTTT. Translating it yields CASSSYRDESAKLFF.